The rows below give T cell receptor beta chains drawn from one sample of a study of T-cell reconstitution after alpha-beta-depleted transplantation in children. TCRdb processed the PCR reads anew with MiXCR; each CDR3 protein has one entry. Of hundreds of thousands of distinct CDR3 sequences in the sample, over 15% were seen once. The material was PBMCs from the stem cell graft donor, obtained from the stem cell graft. The receptors derive from a human donor who donated a stem cell graft to a child with acute myeloid leukemia. Both conserved end residues are part of each CDR3. Fields, in order: clone size, D gene, V gene, J gene, CDR3 DNA, CDR3 protein. D genes are given only for firm matches. Clone size, where shown, is once, few, many, or a class for clones that have expanded.

NA	NA	TRBV7-6	TRBJ1-2	TGTGCCAGCAGCTTAGCGTTGGACTATGGCTACACCTTC	CASSLALDYGYTF
few	NA	TRBV4-1	TRBJ1-1	TGCGCCAGCAGCCGGGGAGTCGATGGTGGCACTGAAGCTTTCTTT	CASSRGVDGGTEAFF
few	NA	TRBV12-3/TRBV12-4	TRBJ1-4	TGTGCCAGCAGTTTTCAGGGAGCGTCTGAAAAACTGTTTTTT	CASSFQGASEKLFF
NA	NA	TRBV20-1	TRBJ1-6	TGCAGTGCTAGAGTCGCCGGGCTAGGGTCCTATAATTCACCCCTCCACTTT	CSARVAGLGSYNSPLHF
few	NA	TRBV7-2	TRBJ1-1	TGTGCCAGCAGCTGGAACAGGGCAGCCACTGAAGCTTTCTTT	CASSWNRAATEAFF
few	TRBD1	TRBV20-1	TRBJ1-1	TGCAGTTCCAGGGGGGGGACCACTGAAGCTTTCTTT	CSSRGGTTEAFF
NA	TRBD1	TRBV5-6	TRBJ2-1	TGTGCCAGCAGCCGGACAGGAATCTCCTACAATGAGCAGTTCTTC	CASSRTGISYNEQFF
many	TRBD2	TRBV6-1	TRBJ2-1	TGTGCCAGCAGTGCGGCTAGCGGGTCCCACAATGAGCAGTTCTTC	CASSAASGSHNEQFF
many	TRBD1	TRBV29-1	TRBJ1-1	TGCAGCGTTGGGACGCCCGCACAGGGGCAGGCTGAAGCTTTCTTT	CSVGTPAQGQAEAFF
NA	NA	TRBV20-1	TRBJ2-1	TGCAGTGCTAGAGATGAGGAGAACTACAATGAGCAGTTCTTC	CSARDEENYNEQFF
many	TRBD1	TRBV5-1	TRBJ1-2	TGCGCCAGCAGCCTTGGACAGGGGGACGGCTATGGCTACACCTTC	CASSLGQGDGYGYTF
few	NA	TRBV7-9	TRBJ1-1	TGTGCCAGCAGCTTCGTCCTCACTGAAGCTTTCTTT	CASSFVLTEAFF
many	NA	TRBV29-1	TRBJ2-5	TGCAGCGTTGGCAGCTTGCTAAAAGAGACCCAGTACTTC	CSVGSLLKETQYF
NA	TRBD1	TRBV15	TRBJ2-1	TGTGCCACCAGCAGAGTCGGACAGGATGAGCAGTTCTTC	CATSRVGQDEQFF
few	NA	TRBV5-1	TRBJ2-2	TGCGCCAGCAGCGGGGCGCCGAACACCGGGGAGCTGTTTTTT	CASSGAPNTGELFF
NA	NA	TRBV4-3	TRBJ1-4	TGCGCCAGCAGCCAAGATCGGGCAGGGAGAAATGAAGAAAAACTGTTTTTT	CASSQDRAGRNEEKLFF
few	TRBD2	TRBV5-5	TRBJ2-5	TGTGCCAGCAGTCGGACCCTAGCGGGGGGCGGGAAGACCCAGTACTTC	CASSRTLAGGGKTQYF
NA	NA	TRBV4-1	TRBJ2-5	TGCGCCAGCAGCCTGGTGGGGGGGGCCCTCCAAGAGACCCAGTACTTC	CASSLVGGALQETQYF
few	NA	TRBV12-3/TRBV12-4	TRBJ2-7	TGTGCCAGCAGCCCCGGGACGTCTTTTTACGAGCAGTACTTC	CASSPGTSFYEQYF
many	NA	TRBV11-2	TRBJ1-2	TGTGCCAGCAGCTTGGGGCCCACAGGGACCGGGCACAACTATGGCTACACCTTC	CASSLGPTGTGHNYGYTF
many	NA	TRBV12-3/TRBV12-4	TRBJ2-2	TGTGCCAGCAGTTCGGATGGGACTTACACCGGGGAGCTGTTTTTT	CASSSDGTYTGELFF
NA	NA	TRBV7-8	TRBJ2-1	TGTGCCAGCAGCTCCCCGCGGGGACAGTTCTTC	CASSSPRGQFF
NA	TRBD2	TRBV20-1	TRBJ2-2	TGCAGTGCTATGGCGGGGGGCAACACCGGGGAGCTGTTTTTT	CSAMAGGNTGELFF
many	TRBD1	TRBV15	TRBJ2-7	TGTGCCACCAGCCTAGGACAGGGCTCCTACGAGCAGTACTTC	CATSLGQGSYEQYF
NA	NA	TRBV2	TRBJ2-6	TGTGCCAGCTGTTTCGGGGCAGACGGTAGAGCTGGGGCCAACGTCCTGACTTTC	CASCFGADGRAGANVLTF
NA	NA	TRBV5-1	TRBJ1-1	TGCGCCAGCAGCTTGCTCTCGACAGGCGGACGGACTGAAGCTTTCTTT	CASSLLSTGGRTEAFF
NA	TRBD1	TRBV27	TRBJ1-1	TGTGCCAGCAGTTCCGTGGGACAGACTCTAAACACTGAAGCTTTCTTT	CASSSVGQTLNTEAFF
few	NA	TRBV10-3	TRBJ1-2	TGTGCCATCAGTGATTCCGGGGAGTATGGCTACACCTTC	CAISDSGEYGYTF
NA	NA	TRBV4-3	TRBJ2-7	TGCGCCAGCAGCCCTTTTCGGGGGTCGGGTTGGCAGTACTTC	CASSPFRGSGWQYF
many	TRBD1	TRBV20-1	TRBJ2-1	TGCAGTGCTAGGTGGGGACAGTCTATTGAGTTCTTC	CSARWGQSIEFF
many	NA	TRBV6-5	TRBJ1-2	TGTGCCAGCAGTTACGGGGATGCCTATGGCTACACCTTC	CASSYGDAYGYTF
many	TRBD1	TRBV5-1	TRBJ2-5	TGTGCCAGCAGCCGTGACAGGGAAGAGACCCAGTACTTC	CASSRDREETQYF
few	NA	TRBV12-3/TRBV12-4	TRBJ2-5	TGTGCCAGCAGGACCGACCAAGAGACCCAGTACTTC	CASRTDQETQYF
many	NA	TRBV29-1	TRBJ2-4	TGCAGCGTTTCCCTCTTAGCGATAGCCAAAAACATTCAGTACTTC	CSVSLLAIAKNIQYF
few	TRBD2	TRBV24-1	TRBJ2-3	TGTGCCACCAGTGATTCTACTAGCGGGGAGACAGATACGCAGTATTTT	CATSDSTSGETDTQYF
many	NA	TRBV6-6	TRBJ1-1	TGTGCCAGTATAGACGATACCGATAGAGCTTTCTTT	CASIDDTDRAFF
NA	TRBD2	TRBV6-1	TRBJ2-1	TGTGCCAGCAGAGGGCTAGCGGATTTCAATGAGCAGTTCTTC	CASRGLADFNEQFF
many	TRBD1	TRBV12-3/TRBV12-4	TRBJ2-1	TGTGCCAGCAGTCCAGGGACAGGCCCTCGGAATGAGCAGTTCTTC	CASSPGTGPRNEQFF
NA	NA	TRBV6-5	TRBJ2-7	TGTGCCAGCAGTTTTGGGGAAATCCACGAGCAGTACTTC	CASSFGEIHEQYF
NA	NA	TRBV4-1	TRBJ1-3	TGCGCCAGCAGCCAAGAAATAGTATTTGCCTCTGGAAACACCATATATTTT	CASSQEIVFASGNTIYF
NA	TRBD1	TRBV7-2	TRBJ2-1	TGTGCCAGCAGCCGCGGAGGACAGGGATTGAATGAGCAGTTCTTC	CASSRGGQGLNEQFF
NA	NA	TRBV20-1	TRBJ2-2	TGCAGTGCTAGAGTCACCGGGACGACGAGCACCGGGGAGCTGTTTTTT	CSARVTGTTSTGELFF
many	NA	TRBV10-1	TRBJ2-2	TGCGCCAGCAGTGAATTAACCGGGGAGCTGTTTTTT	CASSELTGELFF
NA	NA	TRBV24-1	TRBJ1-2	TGTGCCACCAGTGAGGGAGGGAGAACAGGCTACACCTTC	CATSEGGRTGYTF
many	NA	TRBV5-5	TRBJ2-3	TGTGCCAGCAGCTGGAGGACAGAATCTAGCACAGATACGCAGTATTTT	CASSWRTESSTDTQYF
few	TRBD2	TRBV7-2	TRBJ2-2	TGTGCCAGCAGCCCTCTGCCCACGACTAGCGCCACCGGGGAGCTGTTTTTT	CASSPLPTTSATGELFF